The 23 T cell receptor beta chains given below trace back to one sample, sequenced in a study of cytomegalovirus exposure and HLA in healthy donors. The PCR contained 60 Vbeta and 13 Jbeta primers. The data were produced by immunoSEQ multiplex PCR, yet TCRdb's version contains in-frame clones alone and is incomplete. The table shows about 170,000 clones, with over 80% occurring only once. Sample: PBMCs. The receptors were gathered from a woman aged 45-60 years in good health and CMV-seropositive.

This clone turned up a few times. The V and J genes are TRBV5-1 and TRBJ2-1; maybe TRBD1 (6 bases). The length of the CDR3 is 13 residues. Germline-derived CDR1 and CDR2 are SGHRS and YFSETQ. Trimming removed 3 bases at V and 5 bases at J, with 9 bases between. The CDR3 DNA follows: TGCGCCAGCAGCTGGGACACACACAATGAGCAGTTCTTC. Translation gives CASSWDTHNEQFF.

The V call is TRBV7-6, the J call TRBJ2-3; 8 bases map to TRBD1. Trimming took 5 bases from V and 2 from J; bases not matched to a gene: 6. The CDR3 has 15 residues. The germline gives CDR1 SGHVS, CDR2 FNYEAQ. CDR3 in amino acids: CASSDQGAYTDTQYF. CDR3 coding DNA: TGTGCCAGCAGCGATCAGGGGGCCTACACAGATACGCAGTATTTT. The whole variable domain, filled in from reference TRBV7-6 and TRBJ2-3, reads GAGVSQSPRYKVTKRGQDVALRCDPISGHVSLYWYRQALGQGPEFLTYFNYEAQQDKSGLPNDRFSAERPEGSISTLTIQRTEQRDSAMYRCASSDQGAYTDTQYFGPGTRLTVL.

Only a few counts were recorded for this clone. The chain joins TRBV7-2 to TRBJ1-3; the match to TRBD1 covers 8 bases. The CDR3 extends over 15 amino acids. V shed 0 bases and J 7 bases; nucleotides not matched to a gene: 5. The germline V gene has CDR1 SGHTA and CDR2 FQGNSA. The CDR3 sequence is CASSLAAGGANTIYF. The CDR3 nucleotides read TGTGCCAGCAGCTTAGCGGCAGGGGGCGCGAACACCATATATTTT.

The count of this clone is one. This chain links TRBV5-4 with TRBJ2-7; perhaps TRBD1 as D (5 bases). Germline-derived CDR1 and CDR2 are SGHNT and YYREEE (reference sequence). V was clipped by 1 base and J by 2 bases, with 7 bases between them. The CDR3 contains 13 residues. CDR3 region: CASSLSRAYEQYF. The CDR3 bases are TGTGCCAGCAGCTTGTCCAGGGCCTACGAGCAGTACTTC.

J is TRBJ2-7 and V is TRBV7-9; 10 positions agree with TRBD1. Germline V gene sequence: CDR1 SEHNR, CDR2 FQNEAQ (reference sequence). This CDR3 contains 15 residues. V trimming: 1 base; J trimming: 4 bases; junction bases outside the gene matches: 4. CDR3 loop: CASSLGPGQGYEQYF. The CDR3 DNA is TGTGCCAGCAGCTTAGGACCGGGACAGGGGTACGAGCAGTACTTC. The variable domain in full, completed from reference TRBV7-9 and TRBJ2-7, reads DTGVSQNPRHKITKRGQNVTFRCDPISEHNRLYWYRQTLGQGPEFLTYFQNEAQLEKSRLLSDRFSAERPKGSFSTLEIQRTEQGDSAMYLCASSLGPGQGYEQYFGPGTRLTVT.

DNA for the CDR3: TGCGCCAGCAGTCATCAGCGGGCCTCTGCGGCAGATACGCAGTATTTT. Protein sequence: CASSHQRASAADTQYF. The V and J genes are TRBV23-1 and TRBJ2-3; maybe TRBD2 (6 bases). TRBV23-1 is an ORF for which the function is uncertain. This CDR3 comprises 16 residues. Between the trimmed V and J ends, which lost 3 bases and 4 bases, there was a span of 17 bases.

The rearrangement joins TRBV7-2 to TRBJ2-3; TRBD2 is a possible D gene (6 bases). Trimming removed 5 bases at V and 2 bases at J, with 17 bases between. This CDR3 has 16 amino acids. From germline, CDR1 is SGHTA and CDR2 FQGNSA. The CDR3 nucleotides are TGTGCCAGCAGCCCCTATCCGGGACTTCCCACAGATACGCAGTATTTT. Its protein product is CASSPYPGLPTDTQYF.

V and J are TRBV30 and TRBJ2-2; 12 bases align to TRBD1. The germline V gene encodes CDR1 GTSNPN and CDR2 SVGIG (reference sequence). V was pared by 5 bases and J by 6 bases, with 7 bases of the junction left unmatched. This CDR3 is 15 amino acids long. The CDR3 is CAWYGTGGSAGELFF. CDR3 coding DNA: TGTGCCTGGTATGGGACAGGGGGCTCGGCCGGGGAGCTGTTTTTT.

The chain employs TRBV7-9 and TRBJ2-3; TRBD1 is a possible D gene (6 bases). This CDR3 spans 15 amino acids. CDR1 and CDR2 from the germline V gene are SEHNR and FQNEAQ (reference sequence). Trimming took off 2 bases at V and 6 bases at J, with 15 bases between the two ends. The CDR3 spells CASSLTYSQGDTQYF. Here the CDR3 DNA reads TGTGCCAGCAGCTTAACTTACAGTCAGGGGGATACGCAGTATTTT.

This clone was picked up one time. The chain links TRBV19 to TRBJ1-5; 8 bases align to TRBD1. Germline CDR1 and CDR2: LNHDA and SQIVND (reference sequence). The V gene end was trimmed by 6 bases and the J gene end by 5 bases; junction bases not matched to a gene: 9. This CDR3 region has 15 residues. This CDR3 is CASSTQGGLYQPQHF. In DNA form, the CDR3 reads TGTGCCAGTAGCACACAGGGGGGCCTCTATCAGCCCCAGCATTTT.

This chain connects TRBV28 to TRBJ2-7, with a tentative D call TRBD1 (5 bases). CDR1 is MDHEN, CDR2 SYDVKM, per germline. The CDR3 totals 12 residues. Trimming left V 6 bases short and J 4 bases short, with 10 bases between. The CDR3 sequence is CASSSKGYEQYF. In DNA form, the CDR3 reads TGTGCCAGCAGCAGTAAGGGGTACGAGCAGTACTTC.

The chain links TRBV27 to TRBJ2-7; 12 positions match TRBD1. The V and J ends lost 2 bases and 4 bases, in that order; junction bases with no gene match: 3. The germline V gene encodes CDR1 MNHEY and CDR2 SMNVEV (reference sequence). This CDR3 has 15 amino acids. CDR3 amino acids: CASSLGTGGIYEQYF. CDR3 nucleotides: TGTGCCAGCAGTTTAGGGACAGGGGGCATTTACGAGCAGTACTTC.

This clone was recorded a few times. The chain employs TRBV7-9 and TRBJ1-5; 10 bases are shared with TRBD1. V lost 4 bases to trimming and J lost 3 bases; unmatched junction nucleotides: 9. The CDR3 consists of 17 residues. Germline V CDR1 and CDR2: SEHNR, FQNEAQ (reference sequence). CDR3 bases: TGTGCCAGCAGCTCGACTCGACAGGGGGCTTACAATCAGCCCCAGCATTTT. Its protein is CASSSTRQGAYNQPQHF.

This chain joins TRBV7-8 and TRBJ2-5; TRBD2 aligns across 7 bases. This CDR3 spans 14 amino acids. Trimming removed 3 bases from V and 7 bases from J; junction bases left unmatched: 8. Germline V CDR1 and CDR2: SGHVS, FQNEAQ. CDR3 sequence (DNA): TGTGCCAGCAGCTTTGTGACTAGCTCCGGGACCCAGTACTTC. It yields the protein CASSFVTSSGTQYF.

In DNA form, the CDR3 reads TGCGCCAGCAGCATCGACAGCACCTCCTACGAGCAGTACTTC. Its protein product is CASSIDSTSYEQYF. V gene TRBV5-1 combines with J gene TRBJ2-7, with a possible D match to TRBD1 (5 bases). CDR1 is SGHRS and CDR2 is YFSETQ in the germline V gene. The CDR3 contains 14 residues. The V gene lost 4 bases and the J gene lost 0 bases, with 11 bases spanning the gap.

This rearrangement joins TRBV5-1 to TRBJ2-3; 13 positions agree with TRBD2. The CDR3 has 15 residues. V was clipped by 4 bases and J by 4 bases; unmatched bases: 3. CDR1 is SGHRS, CDR2 YFSETQ, per germline. CDR3 residues: CASSRTSGRADTQYF. CDR3 DNA sequence: TGCGCCAGCAGCCGGACTAGCGGGAGAGCAGATACGCAGTATTTT.

The chain joins TRBV30 to TRBJ1-2; 9 positions match TRBD1. V lost 1 base to trimming and J lost 6 bases; unmatched junction nucleotides: 3. The CDR3 contains 13 residues. Looked up from germline, CDR1 is GTSNPN and CDR2 is SVGIG (reference sequence). The CDR3 here is CAWSAGQGHGYTF. The CDR3 DNA reads as TGTGCCTGGAGTGCGGGACAGGGTCATGGCTACACCTTC.

The V gene is TRBV6-1, the J gene TRBJ2-7; 7 positions match TRBD2. Looked up from germline, CDR1 is MNHNS and CDR2 is SASEGT. V shed 4 bases and J 2 bases; nucleotides not matched to a gene: 20. The CDR3 loop spans 19 amino acids. The CDR3 DNA reads as TGTGCCAGCAGTGCTGGGGGGGGATACGACAGTCCGTCCACCTACGAGCAGTACTTC. This translates into CASSAGGGYDSPSTYEQYF.

This chain uses TRBV6-1 with TRBJ1-1; 8 bases align to TRBD1. Germline values: CDR1 MNHNS, CDR2 SASEGT. This CDR3 region has 15 residues. The V and J ends lost 3 bases and 5 bases, in that order; junction bases with no gene match: 8. In DNA form, the CDR3 reads TGTGCCAGCAGTGAGCCGGGACAGGCTTCTACTGAAGCTTTCTTT. Amino acid sequence: CASSEPGQASTEAFF.

The rearrangement joins TRBV7-2 to TRBJ1-1, with D possibly being TRBD1 (6 bases). The CDR3 totals 14 residues. CDR1 and CDR2 from the germline V gene are SGHTA and FQGNSA. Trimming removed 8 bases from V and 1 base from J, with 14 bases in between. The CDR3 DNA reads as TGTGCCAGCCGGCAAACAGGGTGGAACACTGAAGCTTTCTTT. It codes for CASRQTGWNTEAFF.

This clone showed up just a few times. The rearrangement links TRBV19 to TRBJ1-5, with 9 bases that match TRBD1. CDR3 length: 15 amino acids. The ends lost 1 base at V and 11 bases at J; junction bases unmatched: 9. The V gene's germline CDR1 is LNHDA and CDR2 SQIVND (reference sequence). For the CDR3, the DNA is TGTGCCAGTAGTATAGTGGGACAGGGACAATCAGCCCAGCATTTT. Amino acid sequence: CASSIVGQGQSAQHF.

V and J are TRBV21-1 and TRBJ1-6; TRBD1 was called by the table and not checked on the DNA. TRBV21-1 is a listed pseudogene. The CDR3 length is 17 residues. This CDR3 is CASSKAGTGQINSPLHF. CDR3 in DNA: TGTGCCAGCAGCAAAGCTGGGACAGGCCAAATTAATTCACCCCTCCACTTT.

This chain links TRBV5-4 with TRBJ1-2; 8 nucleotides match TRBD1. CDR1 and CDR2 from the germline V gene are SGHNT and YYREEE (reference sequence). This CDR3 spans 14 amino acids. J was trimmed by 7 bases and V by 2 bases; bases with no gene match: 7. The CDR3 sequence is CASSLPGGAPGYTF. The DNA of the CDR3 is TGTGCCAGCAGCTTACCAGGGGGCGCGCCTGGCTACACCTTC.